The sequence of this T cell receptor beta chain was determined in a study of T-cell reconstitution after alpha-beta-depleted transplantation in children. V dropped 3 bases and J dropped 5 bases, with 20 bases sitting between them. CDR1 DFQATT and CDR2 SNEGSKA come from the germline V gene (reference sequence). This CDR3 contains 16 residues. This clonotype was observed at least ten times. Unique molecular identifiers were incorporated when the TCRbeta library was constructed. TCRdb used MiXCR to reprocess the PCR reads, holding one entry per CDR3 protein. The sample has 200,000 to 250,000 distinct CDR3 sequences; around 8.9% are singletons.

The chain employs TRBV20-1 and TRBJ2-1; perhaps TRBD2 as D (7 bases). The source of this sequence is a human donor who donated a stem cell graft to a child with SCID. Sequences were derived from PBMCs from the stem cell graft donor, sampled from the stem cell graft. CDR3: CSASSGGSGGDNEQFF. The CDR3 DNA is TGCAGTGCTAGTTCTGGGGGCTCTGGGGGGGACAATGAGCAGTTCTTC.